This TCR beta chain came from a study of CD8 T cells in ankylosing spondylitis. Germline CDR1 is SGHRS and CDR2 is YFSETQ. Unmatched junction bases numbered 7, after V lost 5 bases and J lost 3 bases. This CDR3 contains 14 residues. TCRdb recomputed calls from the 5' RACE reads with MiXCR, one row per CDR3 protein. The top ten hold over 0.9% of the sample, which has 400,000 to 450,000 distinct CDR3 sequences, 17% seen once. Study-wide results and caveats: Seven or eight highly homologous variants formed a TCR beta motif that appeared characteristic of ankylosing spondylitis blood.

On this clonotype itself: Its antigen is not known.

This chain joins TRBV5-1 and TRBJ1-2; TRBD1 matches at 7 bases. Sequenced sample: blood, either unsorted or a sorted T cell fraction (not recorded which). This receptor was taken from a male donor with ankylosing spondylitis. The CDR3 here is CASRSGTEDYGYTF. DNA of the CDR3: TGCGCCAGCAGAAGCGGGACAGAGGACTATGGCTACACCTTC.